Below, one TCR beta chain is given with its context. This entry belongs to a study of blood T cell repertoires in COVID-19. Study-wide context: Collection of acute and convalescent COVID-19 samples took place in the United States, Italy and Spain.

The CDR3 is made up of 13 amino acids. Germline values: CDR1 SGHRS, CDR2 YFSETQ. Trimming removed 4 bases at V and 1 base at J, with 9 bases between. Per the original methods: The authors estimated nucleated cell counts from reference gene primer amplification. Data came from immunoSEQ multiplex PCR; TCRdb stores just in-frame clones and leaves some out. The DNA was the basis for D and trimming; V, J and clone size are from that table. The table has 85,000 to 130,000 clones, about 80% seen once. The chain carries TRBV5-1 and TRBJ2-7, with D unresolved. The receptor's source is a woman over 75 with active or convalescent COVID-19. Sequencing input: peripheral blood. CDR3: CASSTTRSYEQYF. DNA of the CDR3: TGCGCCAGCAGCACCACGAGGTCCTACGAGCAGTACTTC. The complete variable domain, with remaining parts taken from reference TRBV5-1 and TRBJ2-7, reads KAGVTQTPRYLIKTRGQQVTLSCSPISGHRSVSWYQQTPGQGLQFLFEYFSETQRNKGNFPGRFSGRQFSNSRSEMNVSTLELGDSALYLCASSTTRSYEQYFGPGTRLTVT.